The present entry profiles one T cell receptor (beta chain) with its context. Trimming cost V 3 bases and J 3 bases, with 17 bases left between them. Looked up from germline, CDR1 is MGHRA and CDR2 is YSYEKL. The CDR3 is 16 amino acids. The data derive from a study of blood T cell repertoires in COVID-19. Produced via immunoSEQ multiplex PCR; TCRdb's table is partial and in-frame only. The sample consists of some 240,000 clones, 80% to 85% of them appearing once. The sequenced material came from PBMCs or T cells enriched from blood (not recorded which). This rearrangement joins TRBV4-1 to TRBJ1-1; TRBD1 is a possible D gene (6 bases). The sequence was obtained from a man in his fifties or sixties who had recovered from COVID-19. Here the CDR3 DNA reads TGCGCCAGCAGCCAGGTAGGCAGGGGCAGGGACACTGAAGCTTTCTTT. This gives the protein CASSQVGRGRDTEAFF.